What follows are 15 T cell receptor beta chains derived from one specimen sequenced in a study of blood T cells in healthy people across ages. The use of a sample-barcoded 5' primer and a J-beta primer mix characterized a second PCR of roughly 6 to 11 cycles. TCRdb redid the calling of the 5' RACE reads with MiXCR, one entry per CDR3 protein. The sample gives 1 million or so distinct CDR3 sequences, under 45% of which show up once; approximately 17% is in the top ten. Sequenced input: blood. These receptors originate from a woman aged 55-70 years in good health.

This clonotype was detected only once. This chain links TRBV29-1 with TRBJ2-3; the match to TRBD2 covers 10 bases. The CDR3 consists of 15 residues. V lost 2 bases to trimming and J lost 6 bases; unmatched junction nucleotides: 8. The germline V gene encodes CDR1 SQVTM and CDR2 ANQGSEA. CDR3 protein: CSVESLAGVVDTQYF. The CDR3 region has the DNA TGCAGCGTTGAAAGCCTAGCGGGAGTTGTGGATACGCAGTATTTT.

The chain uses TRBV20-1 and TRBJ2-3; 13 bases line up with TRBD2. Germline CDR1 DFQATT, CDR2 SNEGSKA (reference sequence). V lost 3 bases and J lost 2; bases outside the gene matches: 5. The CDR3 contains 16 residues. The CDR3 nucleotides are TGCAGTGCTAGGACTAGCGGGAGGTCACTCACAGATACGCAGTATTTT. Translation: CSARTSGRSLTDTQYF.

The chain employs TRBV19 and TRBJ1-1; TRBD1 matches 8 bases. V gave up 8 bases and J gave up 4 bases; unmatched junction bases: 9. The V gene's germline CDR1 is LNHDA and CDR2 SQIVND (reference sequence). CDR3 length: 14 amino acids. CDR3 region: CASQYGQGITEAFF. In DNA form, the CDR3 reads TGTGCCAGTCAATATGGACAGGGAATCACTGAAGCTTTCTTT.

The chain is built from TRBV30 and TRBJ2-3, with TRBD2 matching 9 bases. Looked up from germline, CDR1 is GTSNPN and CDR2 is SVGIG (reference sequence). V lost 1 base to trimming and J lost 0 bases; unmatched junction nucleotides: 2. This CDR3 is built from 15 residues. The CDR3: CAWSATSGSTDTQYF. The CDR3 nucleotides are TGTGCCTGGAGTGCTACTAGCGGGAGCACAGATACGCAGTATTTT.

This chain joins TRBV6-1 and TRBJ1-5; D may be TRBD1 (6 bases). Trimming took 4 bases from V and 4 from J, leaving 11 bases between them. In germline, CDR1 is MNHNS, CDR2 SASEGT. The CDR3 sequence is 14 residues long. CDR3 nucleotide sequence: TGTGCCAGCAGTGTGGAGGGGGAGAATCAGCCCCAGCATTTT. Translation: CASSVEGENQPQHF.

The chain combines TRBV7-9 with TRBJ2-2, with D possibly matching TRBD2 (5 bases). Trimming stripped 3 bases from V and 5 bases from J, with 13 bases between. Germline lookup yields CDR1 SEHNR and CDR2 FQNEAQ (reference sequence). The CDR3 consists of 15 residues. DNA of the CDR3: TGTGCCAGCAGCTTCGTCGGGGTTCGGACCGGGGAGCTGTTTTTT. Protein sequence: CASSFVGVRTGELFF.

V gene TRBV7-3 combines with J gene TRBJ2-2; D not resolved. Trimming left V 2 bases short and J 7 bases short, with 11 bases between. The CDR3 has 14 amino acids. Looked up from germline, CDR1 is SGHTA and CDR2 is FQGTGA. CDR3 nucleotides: TGTGCCAGCAGCTTAGATCCTCAGCTCGGGGAGCTGTTTTTT. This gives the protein CASSLDPQLGELFF.

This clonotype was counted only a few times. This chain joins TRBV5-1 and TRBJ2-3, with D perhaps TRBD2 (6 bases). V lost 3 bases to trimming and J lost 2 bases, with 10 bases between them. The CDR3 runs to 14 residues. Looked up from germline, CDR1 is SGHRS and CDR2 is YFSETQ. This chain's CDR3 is CASSWVADTDTQYF. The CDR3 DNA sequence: TGCGCCAGCAGCTGGGTAGCGGACACAGATACGCAGTATTTT. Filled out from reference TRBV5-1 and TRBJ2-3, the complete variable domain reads KAGVTQTPRYLIKTRGQQVTLSCSPISGHRSVSWYQQTPGQGLQFLFEYFSETQRNKGNFPGRFSGRQFSNSRSEMNVSTLELGDSALYLCASSWVADTDTQYFGPGTRLTVL.

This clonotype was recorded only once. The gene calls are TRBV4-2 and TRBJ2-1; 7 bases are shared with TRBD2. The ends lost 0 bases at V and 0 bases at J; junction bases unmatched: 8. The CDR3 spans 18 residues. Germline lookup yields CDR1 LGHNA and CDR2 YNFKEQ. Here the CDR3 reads CASSQDPRAGLSYNEQFF. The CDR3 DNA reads TGTGCCAGCAGCCAAGATCCTAGAGCGGGACTCTCCTACAATGAGCAGTTCTTC.

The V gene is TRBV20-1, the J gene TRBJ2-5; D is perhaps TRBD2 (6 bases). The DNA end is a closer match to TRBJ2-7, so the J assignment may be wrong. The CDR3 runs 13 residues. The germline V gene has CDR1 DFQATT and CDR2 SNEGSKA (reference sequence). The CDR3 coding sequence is TGCAGTGCGACGGGACTCGGATATTACGAGCAGTACTTC. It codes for CSATGLGYYEQYF.

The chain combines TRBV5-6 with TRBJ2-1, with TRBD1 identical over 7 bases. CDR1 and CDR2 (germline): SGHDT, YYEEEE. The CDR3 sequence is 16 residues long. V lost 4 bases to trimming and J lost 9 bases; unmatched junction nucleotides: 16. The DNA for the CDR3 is TGTGCCAGCAGCCCCTTATTGACAGGGTCTCACGGTGAGCAGTTCTTC. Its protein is CASSPLLTGSHGEQFF. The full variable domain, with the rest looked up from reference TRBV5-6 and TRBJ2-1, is DAGVTQSPTHLIKTRGQQVTLRCSPKSGHDTVSWYQQALGQGPQFIFQYYEEEERQRGNFPDRFSGHQFPNYSSELNVNALLLGDSALYLCASSPLLTGSHGEQFFGPGTRLTVL.

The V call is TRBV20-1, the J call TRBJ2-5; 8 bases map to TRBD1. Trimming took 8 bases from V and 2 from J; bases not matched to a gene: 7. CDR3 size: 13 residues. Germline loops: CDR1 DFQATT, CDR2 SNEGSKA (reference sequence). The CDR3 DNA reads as TGCAGTACGAAGCGACAGGGGCAAGAGACCCAGTACTTC. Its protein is CSTKRQGQETQYF.

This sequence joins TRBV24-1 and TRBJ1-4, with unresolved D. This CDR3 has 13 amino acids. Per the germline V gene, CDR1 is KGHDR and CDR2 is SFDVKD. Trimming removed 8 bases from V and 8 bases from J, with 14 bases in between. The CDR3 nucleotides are TGTGCCACCACCAAGGGCGTTGGAGAAAAACTGTTTTTT. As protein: CATTKGVGEKLFF.

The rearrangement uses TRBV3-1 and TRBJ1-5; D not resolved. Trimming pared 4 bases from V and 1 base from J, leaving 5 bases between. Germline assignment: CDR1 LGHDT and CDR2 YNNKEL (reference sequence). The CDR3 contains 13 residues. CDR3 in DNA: TGTGCCAGCAGCCTTAAGAGCAATCAGCCCCAGCATTTT. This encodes CASSLKSNQPQHF.

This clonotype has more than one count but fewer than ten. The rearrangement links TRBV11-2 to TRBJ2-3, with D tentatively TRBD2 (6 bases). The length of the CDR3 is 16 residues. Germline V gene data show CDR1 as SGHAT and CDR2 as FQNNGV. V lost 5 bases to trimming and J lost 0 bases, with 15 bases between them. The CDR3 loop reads CASSLRTTLSTDTQYF. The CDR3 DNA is TGTGCCAGCAGCCTACGGACTACCCTTAGCACAGATACGCAGTATTTT.